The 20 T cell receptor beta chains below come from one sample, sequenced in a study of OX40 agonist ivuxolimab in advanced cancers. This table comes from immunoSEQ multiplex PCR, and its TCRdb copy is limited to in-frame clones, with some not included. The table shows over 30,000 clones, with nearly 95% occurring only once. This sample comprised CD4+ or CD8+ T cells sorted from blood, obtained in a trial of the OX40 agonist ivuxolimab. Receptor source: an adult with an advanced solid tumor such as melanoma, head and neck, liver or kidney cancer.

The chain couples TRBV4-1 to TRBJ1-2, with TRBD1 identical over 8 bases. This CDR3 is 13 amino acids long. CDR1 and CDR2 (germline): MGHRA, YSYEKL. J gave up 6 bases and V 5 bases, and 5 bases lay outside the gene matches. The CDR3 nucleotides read TGCGCCAGCAGCTTGGACAGGGATAATGGCTACACCTTC. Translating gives CASSLDRDNGYTF.

The CDR3 DNA is TGTGCCAGCAGCTTAGTGGTCGGCTACAATGAGCAGTTCTTC. It is translated as CASSLVVGYNEQFF. The chain employs TRBV11-3 and TRBJ2-1; no clear D gene. Trimming pared 1 base from V and 3 bases from J, leaving 7 bases between. CDR1 SGHNT and CDR2 YENEEA come from the germline V gene. There are 14 residues in the CDR3.

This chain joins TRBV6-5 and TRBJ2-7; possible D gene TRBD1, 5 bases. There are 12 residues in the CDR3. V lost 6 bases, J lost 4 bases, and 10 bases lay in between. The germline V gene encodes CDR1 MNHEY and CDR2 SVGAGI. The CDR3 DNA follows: TGTGCCAGCAGGGACATGGATTACGAGCAGTACTTC. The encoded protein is CASRDMDYEQYF.

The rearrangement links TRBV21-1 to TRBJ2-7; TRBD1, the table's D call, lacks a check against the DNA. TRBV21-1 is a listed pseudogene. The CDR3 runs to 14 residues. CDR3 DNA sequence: TGTGCCAGCAGCAAAGTGGCCAGGCCCCACGAGCAGTACTTC. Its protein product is CASSKVARPHEQYF.

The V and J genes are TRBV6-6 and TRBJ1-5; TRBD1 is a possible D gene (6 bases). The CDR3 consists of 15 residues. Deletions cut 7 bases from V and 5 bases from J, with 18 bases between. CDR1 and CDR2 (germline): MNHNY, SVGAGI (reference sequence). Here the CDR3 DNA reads TGTGCCAGCACCCCCGTCGGGGGCCCCGATCAGCCCCAGCATTTT. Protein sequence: CASTPVGGPDQPQHF.

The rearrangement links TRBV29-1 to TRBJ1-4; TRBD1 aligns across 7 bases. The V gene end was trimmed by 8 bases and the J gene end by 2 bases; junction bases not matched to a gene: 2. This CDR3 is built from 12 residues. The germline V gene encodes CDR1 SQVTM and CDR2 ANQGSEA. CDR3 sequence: CSMTGTNEKLFF. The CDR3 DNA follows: TGCAGCATGACAGGGACTAATGAAAAACTGTTTTTT.

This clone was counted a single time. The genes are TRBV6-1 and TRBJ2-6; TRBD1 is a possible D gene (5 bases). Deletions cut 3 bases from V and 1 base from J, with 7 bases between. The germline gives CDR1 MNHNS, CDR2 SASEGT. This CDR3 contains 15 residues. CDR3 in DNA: TGTGCCAGCAGTGAGCCAGGGTCTGGGGCCAACGTCCTGACTTTC. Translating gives CASSEPGSGANVLTF.

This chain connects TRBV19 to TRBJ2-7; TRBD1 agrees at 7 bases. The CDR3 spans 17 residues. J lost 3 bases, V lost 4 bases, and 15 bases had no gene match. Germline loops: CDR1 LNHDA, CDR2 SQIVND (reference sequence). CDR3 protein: CASSKGTKWDSSYEQYF. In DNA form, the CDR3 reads TGTGCCAGTAGTAAGGGGACGAAATGGGACAGTAGCTACGAGCAGTACTTC.

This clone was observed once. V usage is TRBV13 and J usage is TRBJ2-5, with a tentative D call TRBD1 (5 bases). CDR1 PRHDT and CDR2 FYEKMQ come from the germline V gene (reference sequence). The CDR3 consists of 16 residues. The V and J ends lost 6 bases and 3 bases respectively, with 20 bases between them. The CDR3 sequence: CASSRRLGPSKETQYF. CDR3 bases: TGTGCCAGCAGTCGTCGACTGGGGCCATCCAAAGAGACCCAGTACTTC.

The CDR3 DNA is TGTGCCAGCAGCTTAGTGTCTAGCGGGAGTGCGGCGTTAGGAAATGAGCAGTACTTC. Protein: CASSLVSSGSAALGNEQYF. This chain connects TRBV5-4 to TRBJ2-7; 10 nucleotides line up with TRBD2. Germline lookup yields CDR1 SGHNT and CDR2 YYREEE (reference sequence). The CDR3 runs 19 residues. V lost 2 bases, J lost 7 bases, and 21 bases stayed unmatched.

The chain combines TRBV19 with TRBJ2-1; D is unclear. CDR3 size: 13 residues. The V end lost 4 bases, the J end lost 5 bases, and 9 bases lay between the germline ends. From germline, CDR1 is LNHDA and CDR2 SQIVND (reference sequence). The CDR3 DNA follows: TGTGCCAGTAGTACAACAGTGGACAATGAGCAGTTCTTC. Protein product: CASSTTVDNEQFF. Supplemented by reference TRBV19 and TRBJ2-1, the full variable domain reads DGGITQSPKYLFRKEGQNVTLSCEQNLNHDAMYWYRQDPGQGLRLIYYSQIVNDFQKGDIAEGYSVSREKKESFPLTVTSAQKNPTAFYLCASSTTVDNEQFFGPGTRLTVL.

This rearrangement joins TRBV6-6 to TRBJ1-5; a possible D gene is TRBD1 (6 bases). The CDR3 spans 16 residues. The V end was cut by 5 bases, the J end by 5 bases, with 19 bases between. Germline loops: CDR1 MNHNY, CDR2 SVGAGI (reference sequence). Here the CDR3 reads CASSPPGGGGDQPQHF. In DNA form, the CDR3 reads TGTGCCAGCAGTCCTCCGGGGGGGGGCGGGGATCAGCCCCAGCATTTT.

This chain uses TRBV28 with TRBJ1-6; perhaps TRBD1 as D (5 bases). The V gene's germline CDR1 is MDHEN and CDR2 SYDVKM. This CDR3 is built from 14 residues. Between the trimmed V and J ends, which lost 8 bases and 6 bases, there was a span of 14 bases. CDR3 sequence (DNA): TGTGCCAGCGGGACCGGACGTAGTAATTCACCCCTCCACTTT. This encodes CASGTGRSNSPLHF. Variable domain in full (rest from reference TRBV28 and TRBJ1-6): DVKVTQSSRYLVKRTGEKVFLECVQDMDHENMFWYRQDPGLGLRLIYFSYDVKMKEKGDIPEGYSVSREKKERFSLILESASTNQTSMYLCASGTGRSNSPLHFGNGTRLTVT.

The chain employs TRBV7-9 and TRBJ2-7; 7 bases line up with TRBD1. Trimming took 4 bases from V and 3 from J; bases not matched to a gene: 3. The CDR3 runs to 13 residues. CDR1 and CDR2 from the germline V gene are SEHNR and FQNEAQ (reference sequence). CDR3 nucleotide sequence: TGTGCCAGCAGCTACCGGACAGGCTACGAGCAGTACTTC. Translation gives CASSYRTGYEQYF.

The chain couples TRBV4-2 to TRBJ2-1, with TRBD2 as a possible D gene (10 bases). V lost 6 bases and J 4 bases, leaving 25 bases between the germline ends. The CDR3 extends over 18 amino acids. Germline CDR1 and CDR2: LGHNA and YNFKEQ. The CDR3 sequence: CASSPRTSGGQGYNEQFF. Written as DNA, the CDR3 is TGTGCCAGCAGTCCGCGGACTAGCGGAGGACAGGGGTACAATGAGCAGTTCTTC.

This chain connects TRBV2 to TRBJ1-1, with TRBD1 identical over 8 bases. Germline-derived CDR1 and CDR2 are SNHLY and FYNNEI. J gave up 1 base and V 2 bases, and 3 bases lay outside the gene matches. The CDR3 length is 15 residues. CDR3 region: CASSELGQGNTEAFF. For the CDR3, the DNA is TGTGCCAGCAGTGAATTAGGACAGGGGAACACTGAAGCTTTCTTT.

CDR3 coding DNA: TGTGCCAGCAGCGTGGCGTGGCAGGGAAGGGAGACCCAGTACTTC. Its protein product is CASSVAWQGRETQYF. V gene TRBV9 combines with J gene TRBJ2-5, with D tentatively TRBD1 (5 bases). CDR1 is SGDLS, CDR2 YYNGEE, per germline. This CDR3 has 15 residues. Trimming stripped 2 bases from V and 5 bases from J, with 16 bases between.

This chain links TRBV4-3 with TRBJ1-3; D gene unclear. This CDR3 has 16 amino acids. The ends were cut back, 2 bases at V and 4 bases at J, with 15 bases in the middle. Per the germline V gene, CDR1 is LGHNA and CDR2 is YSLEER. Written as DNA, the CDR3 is TGCGCCAGCAGCCAATTCTCATCCTTCGGCGGAAACACCATATATTTT. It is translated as CASSQFSSFGGNTIYF.

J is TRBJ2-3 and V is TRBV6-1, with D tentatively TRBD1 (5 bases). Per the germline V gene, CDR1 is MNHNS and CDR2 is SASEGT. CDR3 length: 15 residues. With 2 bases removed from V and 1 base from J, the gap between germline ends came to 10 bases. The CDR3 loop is CASSEMGQGTDTQYF. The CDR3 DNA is TGTGCCAGCAGTGAAATGGGGCAAGGCACAGATACGCAGTATTTT.

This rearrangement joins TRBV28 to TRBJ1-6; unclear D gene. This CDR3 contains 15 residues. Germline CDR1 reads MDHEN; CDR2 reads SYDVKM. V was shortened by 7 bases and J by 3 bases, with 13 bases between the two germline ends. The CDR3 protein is CASIPAGLYNSPLHF. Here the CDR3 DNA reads TGTGCCAGCATCCCAGCAGGACTCTATAATTCACCCCTCCACTTT. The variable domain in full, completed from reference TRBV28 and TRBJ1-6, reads DVKVTQSSRYLVKRTGEKVFLECVQDMDHENMFWYRQDPGLGLRLIYFSYDVKMKEKGDIPEGYSVSREKKERFSLILESASTNQTSMYLCASIPAGLYNSPLHFGNGTRLTVT.